Following are 26 T cell receptor beta chains from one sample sequenced in a study of CD4 T cells in relation to SARS-CoV-2 and coronaviruses. These receptors' antigens are unknown. The table came from immunoSEQ multiplex PCR; TCRdb's copy has only in-frame clones and leaves some out. The top ten hold 5.5% to 8.5% of the sample, which has 38,000 or so clones, 70% to 85% seen once. Material: naive CD4+ T cells from PBMCs, cultured in vitro. Subset indicated: naive CD4+ T cells isolated by negative enrichment. Receptors were obtained from an adult with COVID-19.

The chain joins TRBV5-5 to TRBJ2-3, with D maybe TRBD1 (6 bases). The V end was cut by 0 bases, the J end by 0 bases, with 8 bases between. Germline V gene lookup returns CDR1 SGHKS and CDR2 YYEKEE (reference sequence). The CDR3 is 15 residues long. The CDR3 loop reads CASSLGDTSTDTQYF. CDR3 DNA: TGTGCCAGCAGCTTGGGGGACACTAGCACAGATACGCAGTATTTT.

The chain carries TRBV4-1 and TRBJ2-4; D remains ambiguous. Germline-derived CDR1 and CDR2 are MGHRA and YSYEKL. The V end was cut by 4 bases, the J end by 0 bases, with 13 bases between. The CDR3 is made up of 16 amino acids. The CDR3 DNA follows: TGCGCCAGCAGCCCTCGGTTACGTCTAGCCAAAAACATTCAGTACTTC. This gives the protein CASSPRLRLAKNIQYF.

The CDR3 loop reads CAISTGQGDTEAFF. Written as DNA, the CDR3 is TGTGCCATCAGTACAGGACAGGGTGACACTGAAGCTTTCTTT. This sequence joins TRBV10-3 and TRBJ1-1; 8 positions match TRBD1. The V gene end was trimmed by 5 bases and the J gene end by 3 bases; junction bases not matched to a gene: 5. This CDR3 has 14 amino acids. The germline V gene has CDR1 ENHRY and CDR2 SYGVKD.

This clone was observed once. This chain uses TRBV7-9 with TRBJ2-7; no clear D. The ends were cut back, 0 bases at V and 2 bases at J, with 5 bases in the middle. Germline lookup yields CDR1 SEHNR and CDR2 FQNEAQ (reference sequence). This CDR3 has 13 amino acids. The CDR3 coding sequence is TGTGCCAGCAGCTTAGCAGGGCCCTACGAGCAGTACTTC. Translated, it gives CASSLAGPYEQYF.

The rearrangement joins TRBV2 to TRBJ2-7; 7 nucleotides match TRBD2. Germline trimming cut 8 bases from V and 3 bases from J; bases unmatched to any gene: 4. The germline V gene encodes CDR1 SNHLY and CDR2 FYNNEI. There are 12 residues in the CDR3. CDR3 loop: CASLAGYYEQYF. The CDR3 DNA sequence: TGTGCCAGCTTAGCGGGCTACTACGAGCAGTACTTC.

The chain is built from TRBV11-2 and TRBJ1-5, with D hard to call. In germline, CDR1 is SGHAT, CDR2 FQNNGV. CDR3 size: 13 residues. V gave up 1 base and J gave up 4 bases, with 5 bases separating them. CDR3 nucleotide sequence: TGTGCCAGCAGCTTAGCGCAGAATCAGCCCCAGCATTTT. It translates to CASSLAQNQPQHF.

A few counts support this clone. The chain uses TRBV4-1 and TRBJ1-5; D not certain. The germline gives CDR1 MGHRA, CDR2 YSYEKL. The CDR3 runs to 14 residues. Between the trimmed V and J ends, which lost 0 bases and 4 bases, there was a span of 7 bases. The CDR3 DNA reads TGCGCCAGCAGCCAAGATACAGAAAATCAGCCCCAGCATTTT. Translating it yields CASSQDTENQPQHF.

CDR3 DNA: TGTGCCAGCTCACCGGGACAGGGGATTGGCTACACCTTC. Its protein is CASSPGQGIGYTF. The chain uses TRBV18 and TRBJ1-2; 10 bases map to TRBD1. Trimming at V came to 3 bases and at J to 7 bases, leaving 2 bases not matched to a gene. Germline V CDR1 and CDR2: KGHSH, LQKENI. This CDR3 has 13 amino acids.

V gene TRBV5-1 combines with J gene TRBJ2-2, with 8 nucleotides matching TRBD2. V lost 4 bases and J lost 0; bases outside the gene matches: 8. CDR1 is SGHRS and CDR2 is YFSETQ in the germline V gene. This CDR3 comprises 17 residues. CDR3 bases: TGCGCCAGCAGCCCCTTTAGCGGGATGGCGAACACCGGGGAGCTGTTTTTT. Its protein is CASSPFSGMANTGELFF.

The CDR3 nucleotides are TGTGCCAGCATGGGGACAGGTCTCTATAATTCACCCCTCCACTTT. Amino acid sequence: CASMGTGLYNSPLHF. The V call is TRBV7-2, the J call TRBJ1-6, with 8 bases lining up with TRBD1. The trim removed 7 bases at V and 3 bases at J, leaving 5 bases unmatched. Germline loops: CDR1 SGHTA, CDR2 FQGNSA. The CDR3 covers 15 residues.

The V gene is TRBV5-1, the J gene TRBJ2-1; D is unresolved. V was trimmed by 4 bases and J by 9 bases, leaving 11 bases between them. The CDR3 sequence is 12 residues long. Germline assignment: CDR1 SGHRS and CDR2 YFSETQ. CDR3 amino acids: CASSPGPPEQFF. The CDR3 DNA sequence: TGCGCCAGCAGCCCCGGACCACCTGAGCAGTTCTTC.

The chain combines TRBV9 with TRBJ2-7, with D maybe TRBD2 (5 bases). This CDR3 comprises 13 residues. Germline assignment: CDR1 SGDLS and CDR2 YYNGEE. The V end lost 2 bases, the J end lost 6 bases, and 12 bases lay between the germline ends. The CDR3 reads CASSVNSRGEQYF. The CDR3 bases are TGTGCCAGCAGCGTGAACTCCCGGGGCGAGCAGTACTTC.

This clone was found a few times. The chain uses TRBV5-5 and TRBJ2-4; 7 bases line up with TRBD1. Losses at the gene ends were 5 bases for V and 5 bases for J; bases not matched to a gene: 1. Germline lookup yields CDR1 SGHKS and CDR2 YYEKEE (reference sequence). This CDR3 region has 12 residues. The DNA for the CDR3 is TGTGCCAGCAGTGGGACAGAAAACATTCAGTACTTC. Its protein product is CASSGTENIQYF.

The chain recombines TRBV20-1 with TRBJ2-1, with TRBD2 identical over 8 bases. This CDR3 has 13 amino acids. Trimming removed 5 bases from V and 8 bases from J; junction bases left unmatched: 8. CDR1 is DFQATT and CDR2 is SNEGSKA in the germline V gene (reference sequence). The CDR3 DNA reads as TGCAGTGCTCGTGTAGCGGGATTTGATGAGCAGTTCTTC. The encoded protein is CSARVAGFDEQFF.

The rearrangement joins TRBV6-2 or TRBV6-3 to TRBJ2-7, with 7 bases lining up with TRBD1. The CDR3 runs 15 residues. Losses at the gene ends were 4 bases for V and 2 bases for J; bases not matched to a gene: 8. CDR1 MNHEY and CDR2 SVGEGT come from the germline V gene. This CDR3 is CASSSIVQGAYEQYF. The CDR3 region has the DNA TGTGCCAGCAGTTCCATTGTGCAGGGGGCCTACGAGCAGTACTTC.

This chain joins TRBV7-8 and TRBJ2-2; no clear D gene. Germline assignment: CDR1 SGHVS and CDR2 FQNEAQ. V was shortened by 5 bases and J by 4 bases, with 8 bases between the two germline ends. This CDR3 contains 13 residues. This CDR3 reads CASSLPVTGELFF. The CDR3 DNA follows: TGTGCCAGCAGCCTGCCTGTCACCGGGGAGCTGTTTTTT.

This sequence joins TRBV7-2 and TRBJ1-2; 8 nucleotides align to TRBD1. The CDR3 runs 16 residues. Germline V lookup: CDR1 SGHTA, CDR2 FQGNSA. V was clipped by 5 bases and J by 1 base; unmatched bases: 9. The CDR3 bases are TGTGCCAGCAGCATCACCGGGACAGGCTATAACTATGGCTACACCTTC. Translated: CASSITGTGYNYGYTF.

CDR3 region: CASSRLAGGKSYEQYF. CDR3 coding DNA: TGTGCCAGCAGTCGACTAGCGGGAGGGAAGTCGTACGAGCAGTACTTC. The genes are TRBV28 and TRBJ2-7; 14 bases agree with TRBD2. Germline values: CDR1 MDHEN, CDR2 SYDVKM. V dropped 5 bases and J dropped 4; count of bases not matched to a gene: 7. This CDR3 contains 16 residues.

V usage is TRBV14 and J usage is TRBJ2-4; TRBD1 is a possible D gene (5 bases). There are 16 residues in the CDR3. The V gene lost 1 base and the J gene lost 5 bases, with 15 bases spanning the gap. Germline V lookup: CDR1 SGHDN, CDR2 FVKESK. This chain's CDR3 is CASSQGVRQYENIQYF. As DNA, the CDR3 is TGTGCCAGCAGCCAAGGTGTACGACAGTACGAAAACATTCAGTACTTC.

The CDR3 loop is CASRKYTDTQYF. As DNA, the CDR3 is TGTGCCAGCCGAAAGTACACAGATACGCAGTATTTT. The J gene is TRBJ2-3, the V gene TRBV12-3 or TRBV12-4; D is undetermined. The CDR3 has 12 residues. V was trimmed by 8 bases and J by 2 bases, leaving 8 bases between them.

This clone was seen a handful of times. The gene calls are TRBV2 and TRBJ1-5; unclear D gene. CDR1 is SNHLY, CDR2 FYNNEI, per germline. Trimming took off 6 bases at V and 5 bases at J, with 14 bases between the two ends. This CDR3 spans 14 amino acids. The CDR3 DNA follows: TGTGCCAGCAGGGCGGGAGTGTCGGATCAGCCCCAGCATTTT. Its translation: CASRAGVSDQPQHF.

This clone was detected a few times. The chain recombines TRBV28 with TRBJ2-7, with D possibly being TRBD1 or TRBD2 (5 bases each). V lost 6 bases and J lost 7, with 22 bases in between. Germline CDR1 MDHEN, CDR2 SYDVKM. This CDR3 has 15 amino acids. Here the CDR3 reads CASRFRPGTSGEQYF. CDR3 nucleotides: TGTGCCAGCAGGTTCCGGCCCGGGACCTCGGGAGAGCAGTACTTC. Supplemented by reference TRBV28 and TRBJ2-7, the full variable domain reads DVKVTQSSRYLVKRTGEKVFLECVQDMDHENMFWYRQDPGLGLRLIYFSYDVKMKEKGDIPEGYSVSREKKERFSLILESASTNQTSMYLCASRFRPGTSGEQYFGPGTRLTVT.

The chain carries TRBV11-2 and TRBJ2-1; maybe TRBD2 (6 bases). Trimming stripped 3 bases from V and 8 bases from J, with 11 bases between. CDR1 is SGHAT, CDR2 FQNNGV, per germline. The CDR3 contains 13 residues. The CDR3 reads CASSFRLGDEQFF. In DNA form, the CDR3 reads TGTGCCAGCAGCTTCAGACTAGGCGATGAGCAGTTCTTC.

In this sample, this clone turned up a few times. This chain connects TRBV3-1 (or the pseudogene TRBV3-2) to TRBJ1-6, with D possibly TRBD1 on 5 matching bases. The length of the CDR3 is 13 residues. Germline assignment: CDR1 LGHDT and CDR2 YNNKEL (reference sequence). Trimming left V 4 bases short and J 6 bases short, with 7 bases between. This chain's CDR3 is CASSPTANSPLHF. The CDR3 coding sequence is TGTGCCAGCAGCCCGACAGCTAATTCACCCCTCCACTTT.

With regard to this clone: A clone one base away is much larger, so this may be a read error. The chain carries TRBV6-4 and TRBJ2-1; 13 bases align to TRBD2. This CDR3 spans 15 amino acids. Germline trimming cut 2 bases from V and 5 bases from J; bases unmatched to any gene: 0. Germline lookup yields CDR1 MRHNA and CDR2 SNTAGT. In nucleotides, the CDR3 is TGTGCCAGCAGTGACGGGACTAGCGGGAACAATGAGCAGTTCTTC. The encoded protein is CASSDGTSGNNEQFF.

This sequence joins TRBV5-1 and TRBJ2-3; 11 nucleotides agree with TRBD2. Trimming cost V 3 bases and J 6 bases; bases outside gene matches: 3. There are 14 residues in the CDR3. Germline V gene lookup returns CDR1 SGHRS and CDR2 YFSETQ. CDR3 amino acids: CASSSTSGSDTQYF. The CDR3, as DNA: TGCGCCAGCAGCTCTACTAGCGGGAGCGATACGCAGTATTTT.